The rows below give T cell receptor beta chains drawn from one sample of a study of cytomegalovirus exposure and HLA in healthy donors. Libraries were prepared by immunoSEQ multiplex PCR; TCRdb keeps only in-frame clonotypes and omits some of them. The table shows roughly 190,000 clones, with roughly 74% occurring only once. The sample consisted of PBMCs. These receptor sequences come from a woman under 40 in good health and CMV-seronegative. Each CDR3 is given without its conserved first and last residue.

v_gene	len	CDR3aa
TRBV7-9	11	ASSLLGGGGYT
TRBV7-9	16	ASSTIFRTSGNTGELF
TRBV5-6	11	ASSSTGVEGYT
TRBV5-1	11	ASSFRVSYEQY
TRBV5-1	10	ASSLGFSGYT
TRBV12-5	15	ASGLAGQAGGTDTQY
TRBV6-4	12	ASSVQIYTGELF
TRBV7-3	13	ASSPRTGTNTEAF
TRBV15	13	ATSVGTGAHQPQH
TRBV5-1	13	ASSLGVIGAYEQY
TRBV7-3	14	ASSSGLAGGQETQY
TRBV7-8	13	ASSLVGGYTGELF
TRBV5-5	14	ASSFTSQSRGGELF
TRBV7-8	13	ASSLEGQGLYEQY
TRBV5-5	13	ASSTRTGSAYEQY
TRBV7-3	15	ASSLTETSGSLNEQF
TRBV11-3	13	ASSSEGLVTGELF
TRBV7-4	15	ASSSTGRRATNEKLF
TRBV7-9	14	ASSIPGSGLNTEAF
TRBV5-1	13	ASSATQGVGYGYT
TRBV4-2	15	ASRGYSGDLLTGELF
TRBV7-2	12	ASSFSGRGAEQF
TRBV5-4	12	ASSLERKDNEQF
TRBV25-1	12	ASSAGLVSDTQY
TRBV19	12	ASSILEGGHGYT
TRBV9	14	ASSVGTGDNNQPQH
TRBV9	14	ASSVFLAGGPDTQY
TRBV30	11	AWSPGLATEQY
TRBV6-5	11	ASSDYGKETQY
TRBV5-1	12	ASSFDRPTDTQY
TRBV19	12	ASMETGANEKLF
TRBV19	13	ASSRALNLNTEAF
TRBV6-1	11	ASSRDFTYEQY
TRBV5-1	15	ASSLTKNTGPSYGYT
TRBV7-8	13	ASSSTTGGGSPLH
TRBV7-2	13	ASSLVGTGNQPQH
TRBV13	13	ASSPGRAGANVLT
TRBV7-9	12	ASSFTGSRDEQY
TRBV25-1	16	ASSLDAGLAGATDTQY
TRBV6-6	14	ASSLRDRGPGNTIY
TRBV9	14	ASSPMGLTNTGELF
TRBV7-6	12	ASSLDRANEKLF
TRBV7-9	16	ASNAVWSRGEANYGYT
TRBV19	13	ASRNKDRPNYGYT
TRBV7-6	13	ASSSSGSRPYEQY
TRBV5-1	12	ASSLDKGNYGYT
TRBV30	11	AWSIGRGQPQH
TRBV27	11	ASRRTGANEQF
TRBV19	13	ASSISGESNQPQH
TRBV7-2	12	ASSLVVRDNEQF
TRBV6-4	16	ASSETRDTIFAKNIQY
TRBV30	12	AWSPGKGLYEQY
TRBV19	11	ATKAGAYNEQF